The next 17 T cell receptor beta chains were all read from a single sample in a study of tissue T cells after allogeneic stem cell transplantation. Generated by immunoSEQ multiplex PCR, the TCRdb table keeps only in-frame clones and is missing some. The sample records under 25,000 clones, around 70% being singletons. Input material: spleen. These receptors originate from a female BALB/c mouse in good health. The strain is characterized by the MHC haplotype H2-d.

Concerning this clone itself: The gene names here belong to mouse. Read data end 1 residue before the CDR3 end; the end is taken from the germline J gene. The V gene is TRBV20, the J gene TRBJ1-1, with TRBD1 matching 7 bases. This CDR3 contains 13 residues. J was trimmed by 3 bases and V by 2 bases; bases with no gene match: 3. Germline V lookup: CDR1 GFQATS, CDR2 STVNSAI. This CDR3 is CGARPRGDTEVFF. CDR3 bases read: TGTGGTGCTAGGCCCAGGGGGGACACAGAAGTCTTC.

With regard to this clone: These gene names are mouse names. From the germline J gene comes the end of the CDR3, since the read stops 1 residue before it. The chain combines TRBV13-3 with TRBJ2-3, with TRBD2 matching over 8 bases. The CDR3 has 14 amino acids. Looked up from germline, CDR1 is NNHDY and CDR2 is SYVADS. V lost 4 bases to trimming and J lost 2 bases; unmatched junction nucleotides: 3. CDR3 sequence reads: CASSRGGVAETLYF. The DNA read from the CDR3 is TGTGCCAGCAGTCGGGGGGGCGTTGCAGAAACGCTGTAT.

On this clone itself: Genes here carry mouse names. Read data end 1 residue before the CDR3 end; the end is taken from the germline J gene. This chain connects TRBV17 to TRBJ2-3, with TRBD1 as a possible D gene (6 bases). This CDR3 comprises 15 residues. Trimming took off 3 bases at V and 0 bases at J, with 10 bases between the two ends. The germline V gene encodes CDR1 MNHDT and CDR2 YYDKIL. Partial CDR3 DNA: TGTGCTAGCAGTAGGAGGGGGTCTAGTGCAGAAACGCTGTAT. It is translated as CASSRRGSSAETLY. The entire CDR3 protein reads CASSRRGSSAETLYF.

On this clone itself: Gene names and germline match the mouse. Sequencing ends 1 residue short of the CDR3 end; the germline J gene provides the rest. The chain recombines TRBV5 with TRBJ2-1; 8 nucleotides align to TRBD2. CDR1 and CDR2 from the germline V gene are LGHNA and YNLKQL (reference sequence). After removal of 1 base from V and 4 bases from J, the junction contained 3 bases not matched to a gene. This CDR3 is built from 15 residues. CDR3 DNA, as far as it was read: TGTGCCAGCAGCCAAGTGACTGGGGTGTATGCTGAGCAGTTC. Translated: CASSQVTGVYAEQF. The whole CDR3 sequence is CASSQVTGVYAEQFF.

Comment on this clone: Genes and germline come from the mouse. The read is 1 residue too short to cover the CDR3 end, so that end is filled in from the germline J gene. This rearrangement joins TRBV16 to TRBJ1-1, with D tentatively TRBD1 (6 bases). CDR3 length: 16 amino acids. V lost 0 bases and J lost 3, with 14 bases in between. Germline values: CDR1 SGHSA, CDR2 FRNQAP. The CDR3 reads CASSLDITGMDTEVFF. The CDR3 bases that were read are TGTGCAAGCAGCTTAGATATCACAGGGATGGACACAGAAGTCTTC.

To note about this clone: Gene names and germline match the mouse. The read gets to within 1 residue of the CDR3 end, and the germline J gene fills in the rest. The chain combines TRBV14 with TRBJ1-1; no definite D call. V lost 2 bases, J lost 0 bases, and 2 bases lay in between. This CDR3 region has 12 residues. Per germline, CDR1 SGHDT and CDR2 FRDEAV. The part of the CDR3 DNA that was read is TGTGCCAGCAGTTTTACAAACACAGAAGTCTTC. Translating gives CASSFTNTEVF. The entire CDR3 reads CASSFTNTEVFF.

This clone was seen a handful of times. Any gene name here is a mouse gene name. From the germline J gene comes the end of the CDR3, since the read stops 1 residue before it. The chain uses TRBV4 and TRBJ1-5; a weak D match, TRBD1 (6 bases). The length of the CDR3 is 14 residues. Trimming shortened V by 5 bases and J by 3 bases, and 11 bases separated the two germline ends. CDR1 and CDR2 from the germline V gene are LGHDT and YNNKQL (reference sequence). The CDR3 spells CASSRGGGNQAPLF. The covered CDR3 bases are TGTGCCAGCAGCAGGGGGGGCGGCAACCAGGCTCCGCTT.

This clone was counted a single time. The genes and germline here are from mouse. The sequence runs out 1 residue before the end of the CDR3; the remainder is reconstructed from the germline J gene. This chain links TRBV31 with TRBJ1-4, with 9 bases aligning to TRBD1. V trimming: 5 bases; J trimming: 4 bases; junction bases outside the gene matches: 2. CDR3 length: 13 residues. Germline CDR1 GKSSPN, CDR2 SITVG. The CDR3 bases that were read are TGTGCCTGGGGGACAGGGAACAACGAAAGATTATTT. It encodes CAWGTGNNERLF. The whole CDR3 is CAWGTGNNERLFF.

Worth noting for this clone: Germline and genes here are mouse. The read halts 1 residue ahead of the CDR3 end, with the missing end drawn from the germline J gene. The gene calls are TRBV5 and TRBJ2-5, with 9 bases matching TRBD2. The J segment lost 5 bases and the V segment lost 5 bases, leaving 5 bases of the junction unmatched. This CDR3 has 14 residues. The germline V gene has CDR1 LGHNA and CDR2 YNLKQL (reference sequence). The sequenced CDR3 bases are TGTGCCAGCAGCTCACTGGGGGGTGGAGACACCCAGTAC. Translation: CASSSLGGGDTQY. The full CDR3 sequence reads CASSSLGGGDTQYF.

This clone was recorded once. Mouse names are used for the genes. Sequencing ends 1 residue short of the CDR3 end; the germline J gene provides the rest. The V gene is TRBV20, the J gene TRBJ2-3; D may match TRBD1 or TRBD2 (6 bases each). Germline lookup yields CDR1 GFQATS and CDR2 STVNSAI. This CDR3 has 10 residues. The ends were cut back, 7 bases at V and 6 bases at J, with 8 bases in the middle. The part of the CDR3 DNA that was read is TGTGGTGGAGGGGGGGAAACGCTGTAT. The encoded protein is CGGGGETLY. The full-length CDR3 reads as CGGGGETLYF.

As for this clone: Gene names and germline refer to mouse. The sequenced fragment ends 1 residue before the CDR3 boundary, so the rest is inferred from the germline J gene. The chain joins TRBV13-2 to TRBJ2-2, with 7 bases identical to TRBD2. The CDR3 runs to 13 residues. V gave up 6 bases and J gave up 1 base; unmatched junction bases: 0. CDR1 and CDR2 from the germline V gene are NNHNN and SYGAGS (reference sequence). CDR3 sequence reads: CASDWGNTGQLYF. CDR3 bases read: TGTGCCAGCGACTGGGGAAACACCGGGCAGCTCTAC.

Concerning this clone: Genes and germline come from the mouse. Coverage ceases 1 residue before the CDR3 finishes, and the germline J gene fills in the end. This chain links TRBV13-2 with TRBJ2-4; TRBD1 or TRBD2 may be the D gene (5 bases each). Per the germline V gene, CDR1 is NNHNN and CDR2 is SYGAGS (reference sequence). The CDR3 loop spans 15 amino acids. V was shortened by 0 bases and J by 0 bases, with 8 bases between the two germline ends. The DNA read from the CDR3 is TGTGCCAGCGGTGATGTTGGGGCCAGTCAAAACACCTTGTAC. This translates into CASGDVGASQNTLY. The complete CDR3 sequence is CASGDVGASQNTLYF.

This clone was detected a few times. Genes here carry mouse names. The read ends 1 residue shy of where the CDR3 ends; the end is completed using the germline J gene. This chain connects TRBV19 to TRBJ2-5; TRBD1 is a possible D gene (5 bases). Trimming removed 4 bases at V and 4 bases at J, with 7 bases between. This CDR3 is 12 amino acids long. CDR1 FNHDT and CDR2 SITEND come from the germline V gene (reference sequence). Incomplete CDR3 DNA: TGTGCCAGCAGTCGACAGAAAGACACCCAGTAC. Residues: CASSRQKDTQY. The full CDR3 sequence reads CASSRQKDTQYF.

This clone was recorded a few times. Gene names are mouse gene names. The DNA ends 1 residue before the CDR3 does, and the rest of the CDR3 is filled in from the germline J gene. This sequence joins TRBV2 and TRBJ2-7; 10 bases are a match to TRBD2. The junction had 4 bases not matched to a gene; V was cut back by 0 bases and J by 5 bases. Germline CDR1 is LGHNA and CDR2 is YSYQKL. The CDR3 sequence is 15 residues long. The CDR3: CASSQEWTGGDEQYF. CDR3 DNA, as far as it was read: TGTGCCAGCAGCCAAGAGTGGACTGGGGGAGATGAACAGTAC.

About this clone itself: The gene symbols are mouse symbols. The DNA ends 1 residue before the CDR3 does, and the rest of the CDR3 is filled in from the germline J gene. The chain uses TRBV5 and TRBJ2-4; TRBD2 agrees at 8 bases. Germline lookup yields CDR1 LGHNA and CDR2 YNLKQL (reference sequence). The CDR3 has 16 residues. The J segment lost 0 bases and the V segment lost 0 bases, leaving 2 bases of the junction unmatched. Incomplete CDR3 DNA: TGTGCCAGCAGCCAAGATCGGGGGGGCAGTCAAAACACCTTGTAC. This sequence encodes CASSQDRGGSQNTLY. The complete CDR3 protein is CASSQDRGGSQNTLYF.

As for this clone: All gene names here are mouse names. Coverage ceases 1 residue before the CDR3 finishes, and the germline J gene fills in the end. The chain employs TRBV19 and TRBJ2-2; D unclear. Looked up from germline, CDR1 is FNHDT and CDR2 is SITEND (reference sequence). This CDR3 region has 12 residues. Trimming took off 4 bases at V and 2 bases at J, with 3 bases between the two ends. CDR3 DNA, as far as it was read: TGTGCCAGCAGTTACAACACCGGGCAGCTCTAC. Translating it yields CASSYNTGQLY. The full CDR3 protein is CASSYNTGQLYF.

As to this clone: The gene symbols are mouse symbols. The sequenced fragment ends 1 residue before the CDR3 boundary, so the rest is inferred from the germline J gene. Different DNA sequences within this sample yield the same CDR3. The chain recombines TRBV2 with TRBJ2-4; D gene ambiguous. Germline V CDR1 and CDR2: LGHNA, YSYQKL. The CDR3 is made up of 14 amino acids. The V gene lost 0 bases and the J gene lost 0 bases, with 4 bases spanning the gap. The sequenced CDR3 bases are TGTGCCAGCAGCCAAGACAATAGTCAAAACACCTTGTAC. Its translation: CASSQDNSQNTLY. The CDR3 in its entirety is CASSQDNSQNTLYF.